The TCR beta chain under discussion was sequenced for a study of beta chain features in type 1 diabetes (dated by TCRdb to about 2018). Background for the entire study: Mean age, gender distribution, total cell number and subset yield were not different between patients and healthy donors. A total of 90 million to 130 million sorted cells were examined across all samples, and a strong correlation was observed between cell number per subset and RNA yield. The study compared the TCRB repertoires of sorted circulating CD4+ T cell subsets in recently diagnosed type 1 diabetes patients with those in matched healthy donors. Whereas all 30 or so donors provided naive and central memory subsets, regulatory and stem cell-like memory subsets were isolated from just 8 patients and roughly 8 healthy donors. Results the study describes overall, beyond this receptor: Naive, central memory and regulatory TCRB repertoires appeared to be more alike among patients than among healthy donors. Sequencing cDNA rather than genomic DNA could over-represent highly expressing activated cells, although activation and CD3 levels did not differ between groups. Shorter templates might be favored by PCR, yet because patient and control samples were amplified and corrected together, any such skew would affect both groups equally. A moderate but significant shortening of TCRB CDR3 length was observed in type 1 diabetes patients in all four CD4+ subsets. Patients with type 1 diabetes made fewer insertions and deleted more nucleotides at VDJ recombination sites, implying thymic rearrangement abnormalities. HLA sub-analyses involved small numbers of individuals, so any influence of HLA type on TCRB rearrangement remained unresolved.

The entire isolated RNA was reverse transcribed using the High Capacity cDNA Reverse Transcription Kit, and thus expressed TCRB transcripts were sequenced. Deep immunoSEQ sequencing was applied to naive, central memory and regulatory T cell samples, giving an average of roughly 3.5 million total reads per sample. After sorted cells were lysed in RLT buffer, RNA was extracted with DNase-treated RNeasy Micro or Mini kits, with the choice depending on cell number. To prevent cross-contamination, each cell subset was processed individually, whereas patient and healthy donor samples were processed jointly. TCRB sequences were amplified from cDNA with the immunoSEQ multiplex PCR, producing 87-bp fragments spanning the CDR3 region. Amplicons were sequenced on the Illumina HiSeq platform. As for the authors' bioinformatics: Synthetic template baselines were used to correct PCR bias computationally, reads within Hamming distance 2 were collapsed together, and singletons that could not be merged were discarded. By aligning reads against IMGT, V, D and J genes, CDR3 length, and insertions or deletions at six rearrangement sites were assigned. Within each subset, clonotype counts were normalized to the number of sorted cells before true diversity and Gini coefficients were calculated with the tcR R package. Repertoire sharing was quantified using the overlap coefficient calculated on TCRB nucleotide sequences. As a proxy for the pre-selection repertoire, out-of-frame TCRB sequences from naive cells were analyzed. TCRdb retrieved this table from immuneACCESS and kept in-frame rearrangements only. Not all clones are present; in checked studies, unresolved V genes account for under half, and no reason is known for the remainder. V and J calls and clone size are copied from that table; D and trimming were computed from the DNA. The sample profile shows approximately 730,000 clones; around an eighth of them were found once. The ten most abundant clones make up 0.022% of the sample.

This clone came up a few times. It lacks a known antigen. The sample holds no much larger clone one base away, and base qualities are not on file. Cut back by 2 bases and 3 bases, the V and J ends lie 16 bases apart. The CDR3, cysteine through phenylalanine, is 16 amino acids long. The DNA shown is the 48-base CDR3, in frame from base 1. CDR1 MNHEY and CDR2 SVGAGI were looked up in the germline V gene. Each donor gave one peripheral blood draw, averaging approximately 0.11 L, which was collected into heparinised tubes. A BD FACSAria II was used to sort naive, central memory, regulatory and stem cell-like memory CD4+ T cells with a panel that included CD45RO, CCR7, CD25, CD127, CD95 and CD27. Purity was above 95% for every sorted population. PBMCs were isolated right away by Lymphoprep density gradient centrifugation and were stained directly, without culture. So that batch effects would be minimized, each experiment stained and sorted samples in pairs, pairing one healthy donor with one patient.

The sequence derives from a man between 18 and 29 years old with type 1 diabetes. The chain couples TRBV6-5 to TRBJ1-2, with the D gene too uncertain to name. Sequenced: naive CD4+ T cells from blood. The cell subset or site label of this sample denotes: true naive CD4+ T cells. The nucleotide sequence reads as follows: TGTGCCAGCAGTTACGGGGAACATCACCGGGACTATGGCTACACCTTC. It codes for CASSYGEHHRDYGYTF.